This is a list of T cell receptor beta chains from one sample in a study of T-cell reconstitution after alpha-beta-depleted transplantation in children. One entry per CDR3 protein, called by TCRdb with MiXCR from the PCR reads. Altogether 500,000 to 750,000 distinct CDR3 sequences are present, 27% being singletons, with the ten largest covering 30% to 40%. The source was PBMCs, collected before TCRalphabeta/CD19-depleted stem cell transplant. These receptors came from a boy in the first two years of life with Wiskott-Aldrich syndrome, due to receive a stem cell transplant. CDR3s include the opening cysteine and the closing phenylalanine or tryptophan. A D gene is named only where the DNA matches it firmly. Clone size is stated in some rows and not others, as once, few, many or a class when expanded.

>TRBJ2-1|NA|many|13|TRBV3-1
CASRERAAGEQFF
TGTGCCAGCAGAGAAAGGGCCGCGGGTGAGCAGTTCTTC
>TRBJ1-1|NA|few|15|TRBV27
CASSIFPTGQTEAFF
TGTGCCAGCAGTATCTTCCCTACCGGGCAGACTGAAGCTTTCTTT
>TRBJ2-5|NA|few|13|TRBV18
CASSPPGVETQYF
TGTGCCAGCTCACCACCGGGGGTAGAGACCCAGTACTTC
>TRBJ2-7|NA|few|15|TRBV6-2/TRBV6-3
CASSHRWSRAYEQYF
TGTGCCAGCAGTCACCGTTGGAGTCGGGCCTACGAGCAGTACTTC
>TRBJ2-7|TRBD2|NA|16|TRBV5-1
CASSLAISGNSNEQYF
TGCGCCAGCAGCTTGGCAATTAGCGGGAACTCTAACGAGCAGTACTTC
>TRBJ2-7|NA|NA|17|TRBV7-9
CASSPFYGHRERGEQYF
TGTGCCAGCAGCCCCTTTTATGGGCATCGTGAAAGGGGCGAGCAGTACTTC
>TRBJ2-1|TRBD2|few|13|TRBV11-2
CASRLAGGVEQFF
TGTGCCAGCAGATTAGCGGGAGGGGTTGAGCAGTTCTTC
>TRBJ2-1|NA|many|13|TRBV7-3
CASSLREYNEQFF
TGTGCCAGCAGCTTAAGGGAGTACAATGAGCAGTTCTTC
>TRBJ1-1|NA|NA|16|TRBV11-2
CASSVIDLGGFTEAFF
TGTGCCAGCAGCGTGATCGATTTGGGGGGATTCACTGAAGCTTTCTTT
>TRBJ1-4|NA|few|14|TRBV18
CASSAKGSNEKLFF
TGTGCCAGCTCTGCGAAGGGGTCTAATGAAAAACTGTTTTTT
>TRBJ2-1|TRBD2|NA|17|TRBV7-3
CASSLRPGLAGYNEQFF
TGTGCCAGCAGCTTACGACCGGGACTAGCGGGATACAATGAGCAGTTCTTC
>TRBJ2-5|TRBD2|few|16|TRBV5-1
CASSLSSGRVQETQYF
TGCGCCAGCAGCTTGTCTAGCGGGAGGGTCCAAGAGACCCAGTACTTC
>TRBJ2-3|TRBD1|NA|15|TRBV5-1
CASSLPAGGADTQYF
TGCGCCAGCAGCCTCCCGGCAGGGGGAGCAGATACGCAGTATTTT
>TRBJ2-2|TRBD2|NA|17|TRBV13
CASSTGRLAGVLGELFF
TGTGCCAGCAGCACGGGACGACTAGCGGGAGTACTCGGGGAGCTGTTTTTT
>TRBJ2-1|TRBD1|few|14|TRBV5-1
CASNLDRGINEQFF
TGCGCCAGCAACCTGGACAGGGGTATTAATGAGCAGTTCTTC
>TRBJ2-7|NA|NA|15|TRBV5-1
CASSLAPSGGNEQYF
TGCGCCAGCAGCTTGGCGCCAAGCGGAGGGAACGAGCAGTACTTC
>TRBJ2-1|TRBD2|NA|17|TRBV10-3
CAISATSGRSTYNEQFF
TGTGCCATCAGTGCGACTAGCGGGAGGTCCACCTACAATGAGCAGTTCTTC
>TRBJ2-3|TRBD2|few|18|TRBV5-1
CASSLLGGRSGRTDTQYF
TGCGCCAGCAGTCTATTGGGAGGTCGTAGCGGGAGGACAGATACGCAGTATTTT
>TRBJ2-7|TRBD2|NA|16|TRBV7-8
CASSWGSGRGPYEQYF
TGTGCCAGCAGCTGGGGTAGCGGGAGAGGGCCCTACGAGCAGTACTTC
>TRBJ2-1|NA|once|16|TRBV5-1
CASSLRREYSYNEQFF
TGCGCCAGCAGCTTGAGACGGGAGTACTCCTACAATGAGCAGTTCTTC
>TRBJ2-3|NA|few|11|TRBV29-1
CSVAGADTQYF
TGCAGCGTTGCAGGGGCAGATACGCAGTATTTT
>TRBJ2-2|TRBD1|few|14|TRBV5-1
CASSLEDRAKELFF
TGCGCCAGCAGCTTGGAAGACAGGGCGAAGGAGCTGTTTTTT
>TRBJ2-1|NA|NA|15|TRBV12-3/TRBV12-4
CASSLALGDYNEQFF
TGTGCCAGCAGTTTAGCGCTAGGCGACTACAATGAGCAGTTCTTC
>TRBJ2-7|NA|NA|12|TRBV5-6
CASSFGPDEQYF
TGTGCCAGCAGCTTTGGTCCGGACGAGCAGTACTTC
>TRBJ2-1|NA|few|12|TRBV20-1
CSARASYNEQFF
TGCAGTGCTAGGGCCTCCTACAATGAGCAGTTCTTC
>TRBJ2-3|TRBD2|few|13|TRBV5-1
CASRQRETDTQYF
TGCGCCAGCAGACAGCGGGAAACAGATACGCAGTATTTT
>TRBJ2-1|NA|NA|13|TRBV5-1
CASSLVARHEQFF
TGCGCCAGCAGCTTGGTGGCTAGGCATGAGCAGTTCTTC
>TRBJ2-3|NA|NA|14|TRBV27
CASSPRKAEDTQYF
TGTGCCAGCAGTCCCCGAAAAGCAGAAGATACGCAGTATTTT
>TRBJ2-1|NA|NA|20|TRBV20-1
CSAREGEGVPRKGFYNEQFF
TGCAGTGCTAGAGAGGGGGAGGGGGTGCCTAGGAAAGGATTCTACAATGAGCAGTTCTTC
>TRBJ2-2|NA|NA|15|TRBV5-4
CASSPGLINTGELFF
TGTGCCAGCAGCCCGGGACTGATTAACACCGGGGAGCTGTTTTTT
>TRBJ2-3|NA|NA|14|TRBV10-3
CAIKGTRGTNTQYF
TGTGCCATCAAGGGCACAAGGGGCACCAATACGCAGTATTTT
>TRBJ2-3|TRBD2|NA|16|TRBV5-1
CASSFRSGGVTDTQYF
TGCGCCAGCAGCTTTCGATCTGGGGGGGTCACAGATACGCAGTATTTT
>TRBJ2-1|TRBD2|few|13|TRBV7-3
CASSLNPGGEQFF
TGTGCCAGCAGCTTAAATCCGGGAGGCGAGCAGTTCTTC